These 21 T cell receptor beta chains were sequenced from one sample in a study of STAT3 mutations in large granular lymphocyte leukemia. TCRdb's copy holds only in-frame clones and misses some; the assay was immunoSEQ multiplex PCR. The sample has about 3,100 clones; roughly 70% are singletons. Antigens of these TCRs are unknown. Study outcomes and limitations: Every T-LGLL patient had at least one immunodominant TCRbeta clonotype.

Sequences were obtained from peripheral blood mononuclear cells. These receptors were collected from a middle-aged woman with T-cell large granular lymphocyte leukemia. Some clones in this sample may be carry-over from other donors' samples.

This clone showed up just a few times. The chain links TRBV4-3 to TRBJ2-7; D may be TRBD2 (6 bases). The CDR3 runs to 15 residues. Deletions cut 0 bases from V and 4 bases from J, with 13 bases between. CDR1 LGHNA and CDR2 YSLEER come from the germline V gene. The CDR3 spells CASSQDIPGTYEQYF. In DNA, the CDR3 is TGCGCCAGCAGCCAAGATATCCCAGGGACTTACGAGCAGTACTTC.

The chain joins TRBV4-3 to TRBJ1-1, with D unresolved. The V end lost 0 bases, the J end lost 4 bases, and 12 bases lay between the germline ends. CDR1 LGHNA and CDR2 YSLEER come from the germline V gene. CDR3 length: 15 residues. The CDR3 nucleotides are TGCGCCAGCAGCCAAGATTCGGTTACGGCCACTGAAGCTTTCTTT. It yields the protein CASSQDSVTATEAFF.

The V call is TRBV30, the J call TRBJ2-1; the D is unclear. CDR1 and CDR2 (germline): GTSNPN, SVGIG (reference sequence). V shed 0 bases and J shed 10 bases, with 7 bases lying between them. CDR3 length equals 11 residues. CDR3 sequence (DNA): TGTGCCTGGAGTGTAGTCTCAGAGCAGTTCTTC. Its protein product is CAWSVVSEQFF.

This chain uses TRBV4-3 with TRBJ1-5; the match to TRBD1 covers 7 bases. This CDR3 has 15 amino acids. Germline V gene lookup returns CDR1 LGHNA and CDR2 YSLEER. The trim removed 5 bases at V and 0 bases at J, leaving 4 bases unmatched. For the CDR3, the DNA is TGCGCCAGCAGCGAGACAGGGTATAGCAATCAGCCCCAGCATTTT. Amino acid sequence: CASSETGYSNQPQHF.

This clone has a single count. J is TRBJ1-3 and V is TRBV27; possible D gene TRBD1, 5 bases. V was clipped by 5 bases and J by 0 bases, with 14 bases between them. Germline V gene lookup returns CDR1 MNHEY and CDR2 SMNVEV (reference sequence). The CDR3 runs to 16 residues. Here the CDR3 reads CASSPGGPHSGNTIYF. CDR3 nucleotides: TGTGCCAGCAGTCCCGGGGGACCGCACTCTGGAAACACCATATATTTT.

The chain employs TRBV7-9 and TRBJ2-5; 9 nucleotides match TRBD2. The CDR3 totals 18 residues. CDR1 and CDR2 from the germline V gene are SEHNR and FQNEAQ (reference sequence). Germline trimming cut 5 bases from V and 5 bases from J; bases unmatched to any gene: 18. The DNA for the CDR3 is TGTGCCAGCAGCCTACCCCGGGGCTTAGCGGGAGTTCTCGAGACCCAGTACTTC. This codes for CASSLPRGLAGVLETQYF.

The rearrangement joins TRBV27 to TRBJ2-7; 9 bases map to TRBD2. CDR1 and CDR2 (germline): MNHEY, SMNVEV (reference sequence). This CDR3 has 16 amino acids. The trim removed 4 bases at V and 3 bases at J, leaving 10 bases unmatched. CDR3: CASSSRSGSWGYEQYF. The CDR3 DNA sequence: TGTGCCAGCAGTTCCCGTAGCGGGAGTTGGGGCTACGAGCAGTACTTC.

V usage is TRBV19 and J usage is TRBJ1-2; a weak D match, TRBD1 (6 bases). This CDR3 has 15 amino acids. Germline V CDR1 and CDR2: LNHDA, SQIVND (reference sequence). Trimming stripped 7 bases from V and 0 bases from J, with 15 bases between. DNA of the CDR3: TGTGCCAGTACCAGAAACAGGGAGGCTAACTATGGCTACACCTTC. Translated, it gives CASTRNREANYGYTF. The variable domain in full, with the rest retrieved from reference TRBV19 and TRBJ1-2, is DGGITQSPKYLFRKEGQNVTLSCEQNLNHDAMYWYRQDPGQGLRLIYYSQIVNDFQKGDIAEGYSVSREKKESFPLTVTSAQKNPTAFYLCASTRNREANYGYTFGSGTRLTVV.

The chain links TRBV5-1 to TRBJ2-3; 7 bases are shared with TRBD1. This CDR3 has 17 residues. Trimming cost V 0 bases and J 1 base; bases outside gene matches: 8. CDR1 is SGHRS, CDR2 YFSETQ, per germline. The CDR3 spells CASSLGQGVWGTDTQYF. The CDR3 DNA is TGCGCCAGCAGCTTGGGACAGGGAGTGTGGGGCACAGATACGCAGTATTTT.

The rearrangement uses TRBV18 and TRBJ2-1; perhaps TRBD1 as D (5 bases). Trimming took off 1 base at V and 5 bases at J, with 9 bases between the two ends. In germline, CDR1 is KGHSH, CDR2 LQKENI. The CDR3 contains 14 residues. CDR3 sequence reads: CASSPQGLNNEQFF. In DNA form, the CDR3 reads TGTGCCAGCTCACCACAGGGGTTAAACAATGAGCAGTTCTTC.

The chain recombines TRBV19 with TRBJ2-7; D remains unclear. This CDR3 is 10 amino acids long. CDR1 LNHDA and CDR2 SQIVND come from the germline V gene (reference sequence). V gave up 3 bases and J gave up 6 bases, with 3 bases separating them. The CDR3 DNA reads TGTGCCAGTAGTATGGTCGAGCAGTACTTC. It specifies CASSMVEQYF.

Note on this clone: One end of the junction does not line up with germline, which may come from a read error. The chain recombines TRBV9 with TRBJ1-1, with D possibly matching TRBD1 (6 bases). This CDR3 comprises 17 residues. From germline, CDR1 is SGDLS and CDR2 YYNGEE. The CDR3 sequence is CASSPPDGDITDTEAFF. CDR3 bases: TGTGCCAGCAGCCCGCCAGACGGGGACATTACAGACACCGAAGCTTTCTTT.

This clone was counted only a few times. A junction end diverges from the germline sequence, so it may reflect a read error. The DNA for the CDR3 is TGTGCTAGCAGCCCGGGATTTACGCGGAATTCACCCCTCCACTTT. Translated, it gives CASSPGFTRNSPLHF. The gene calls are TRBV7-7 and TRBJ1-6; D is ambiguous. CDR1 and CDR2 from the germline V gene are SSHAT and FNYEAQ (reference sequence). The CDR3 is 15 residues long.

The chain recombines TRBV18 with TRBJ1-2; TRBD1 matches 7 bases. CDR3 length equals 15 residues. The germline CDR1 and CDR2 sequences are KGHSH and LQKENI. The trim removed 0 bases at V and 5 bases at J, leaving 6 bases unmatched. For the CDR3, the DNA is TGTGCCAGCTCACCACCGACGACAGGGAGGTATGGCTACACCTTC. Its translation: CASSPPTTGRYGYTF.

V and J are TRBV18 and TRBJ2-7; D is ambiguous. V was pared by 0 bases and J by 2 bases, with 20 bases between. Per germline, CDR1 KGHSH and CDR2 LQKENI. The CDR3 contains 18 residues. CDR3: CASSPPFIIEGKTYEQYF. The CDR3 DNA reads TGTGCCAGCTCACCACCGTTTATTATTGAAGGGAAGACCTACGAGCAGTACTTC. The whole variable domain, filled in from reference TRBV18 and TRBJ2-7, reads NAGVMQNPRHLVRRRGQEARLRCSPMKGHSHVYWYRQLPEEGLKFMVYLQKENIIDESGMPKERFSAEFPKEGPSILRIQQVVRGDSAAYFCASSPPFIIEGKTYEQYFGPGTRLTVT.

The chain has TRBV6-4 and TRBJ2-3, with TRBD2 matching 7 bases. Germline V gene lookup returns CDR1 MRHNA and CDR2 SNTAGT. The V and J ends lost 2 bases and 1 base, in that order; junction bases with no gene match: 3. This CDR3 spans 15 amino acids. The CDR3 DNA is TGTGCCAGCAGTGACGGGACTACCGGCACAGATACGCAGTATTTT. This codes for CASSDGTTGTDTQYF.

V is TRBV5-6 and J is TRBJ1-4; D unresolved. CDR1 and CDR2 from the germline V gene are SGHDT and YYEEEE. The CDR3 is 17 residues long. The V gene lost 1 base and the J gene lost 4 bases, with 17 bases spanning the gap. Written as DNA, the CDR3 is TGTGCCAGCAGCTTGCGGCGGGAGTTTGGGCTTAATGAAAAACTGTTTTTT. Its protein product is CASSLRREFGLNEKLFF. The whole variable domain, filled in from reference TRBV5-6 and TRBJ1-4, reads DAGVTQSPTHLIKTRGQQVTLRCSPKSGHDTVSWYQQALGQGPQFIFQYYEEEERQRGNFPDRFSGHQFPNYSSELNVNALLLGDSALYLCASSLRREFGLNEKLFFGSGTQLSVL.

The chain is built from TRBV5-1 and TRBJ2-7; TRBD2 agrees at 8 bases. This CDR3 has 13 amino acids. Trimming cost V 3 bases and J 6 bases; bases outside gene matches: 5. CDR1 and CDR2 (germline): SGHRS, YFSETQ. The chain's CDR3 is CASSSGTRTEQYF. The CDR3 nucleotides are TGCGCCAGCAGCTCCGGGACTAGAACCGAGCAGTACTTC.

The DNA of the CDR3 is TGTGCCTGGAGTGTTCACCCGAACACTGAAGCTTTCTTT. Its translation is CAWSVHPNTEAFF. The genes are TRBV30 and TRBJ1-1, with D unclear. The CDR3 totals 13 residues. V lost 0 bases, J lost 1 base, and 6 bases lay in between. CDR1 GTSNPN and CDR2 SVGIG come from the germline V gene (reference sequence).

The rearrangement links TRBV28 to TRBJ2-7, with D unresolved. Germline loops: CDR1 MDHEN, CDR2 SYDVKM. With 4 bases removed from V and 9 bases from J, the gap between germline ends came to 16 bases. This CDR3 is 13 amino acids long. CDR3 DNA sequence: TGTGCCAGCAGTTCCCGGACCTCCCCTAGGCAGTACTTC. This codes for CASSSRTSPRQYF.

This chain links TRBV5-1 with TRBJ2-1; the match to TRBD1 covers 8 bases. CDR1 is SGHRS and CDR2 is YFSETQ in the germline V gene. The CDR3 spans 14 residues. With V trimmed by 0 bases and J by 9 bases, 5 bases remained unmatched. The DNA of the CDR3 is TGCGCCAGCAGCTTGGGACAGGGGTTTGTTGAGCAGTTCTTC. It encodes CASSLGQGFVEQFF.